These 27 T cell receptor beta chains were all obtained from the same sample, sequenced in a study of Ad26.COV2.S vaccination and SARS-CoV-2 variants. Treatment: some 19 received Ad26.COV2.S at low or high dose, single or two shots; five or six received placebo; per-sample allocation not given. Sample collection was performed on day 63 after the first vaccine or placebo injection. The data were produced by immunoSEQ multiplex PCR, yet TCRdb's version contains in-frame clones alone and is incomplete. The repertoire holds about half a million clones, with nearly 90% as singletons. Here the sequenced sample was peripheral blood, taken in a trial of Ad26.COV2.S vaccine versus placebo. The receptors originated from a person aged 18-65 years who received the Ad26.COV2.S COVID-19 vaccine or a placebo.

The chain couples TRBV5-1 to TRBJ1-4; no clear D gene. The CDR3 sequence is 16 residues long. The ends were cut back, 4 bases at V and 0 bases at J, with 13 bases in the middle. Germline V CDR1 and CDR2: SGHRS, YFSETQ. CDR3 sequence reads: CASSRGLIATNEKLFF. In DNA form, the CDR3 reads TGCGCCAGCAGCAGAGGGTTGATTGCAACTAATGAAAAACTGTTTTTT.

The chain combines TRBV6-5 with TRBJ2-7; 9 positions agree with TRBD2. The J segment lost 3 bases and the V segment lost 6 bases, leaving 6 bases of the junction unmatched. CDR3 length: 14 amino acids. Germline V gene sequence: CDR1 MNHEY, CDR2 SVGAGI. The CDR3: CASSTGTSIYEQYF. CDR3 DNA: TGTGCCAGCAGCACCGGGACTAGCATCTACGAGCAGTACTTC.

The CDR3 DNA follows: TGTGCCAGCAGCGTAAATCAAGGCGGCAATGAGCAGTTCTTC. Its translation: CASSVNQGGNEQFF. V gene TRBV9 combines with J gene TRBJ2-1; no firm D call. This CDR3 is 14 amino acids long. V dropped 1 base and J dropped 6 bases, with 11 bases sitting between them. Germline V gene lookup returns CDR1 SGDLS and CDR2 YYNGEE.

This clone was recorded once. The CDR3 coding sequence is TGTGCCAGCAGGGGGGCGCCGTACGAGCAGTACTTC. Translating gives CASRGAPYEQYF. The chain uses TRBV2 and TRBJ2-7, with TRBD1 as a possible D gene (6 bases). V gave up 6 bases and J gave up 4 bases, with 10 bases separating them. The germline gives CDR1 SNHLY, CDR2 FYNNEI. The CDR3 loop spans 12 amino acids.

The chain carries TRBV7-3 and TRBJ2-3, with a weak D call TRBD1 (5 bases). CDR1 SGHTA and CDR2 FQGTGA come from the germline V gene. V was shortened by 1 base and J by 4 bases, with 15 bases between the two germline ends. The CDR3 runs 16 residues. The CDR3 nucleotides are TGTGCCAGCAGCTTAAGGGGTCAGGGTGGCCCAGATACGCAGTATTTT. This gives the protein CASSLRGQGGPDTQYF. Full variable domain (remainder filled in from reference TRBV7-3 and TRBJ2-3): GAGVSQTPSNKVTEKGKYVELRCDPISGHTALYWYRQSLGQGPEFLIYFQGTGAADDSGLPNDRFFAVRPEGSVSTLKIQRTERGDSAVYLCASSLRGQGGPDTQYFGPGTRLTVL.

This clone was seen a single time. The chain links TRBV28 to TRBJ1-2; D not resolved. The CDR3 consists of 14 residues. Germline V CDR1 and CDR2: MDHEN, SYDVKM. The V and J ends lost 6 bases and 2 bases respectively, with 13 bases between them. Here the CDR3 DNA reads TGTGCCAGCAGCCAGACGACGGGGAACTATGGCTACACCTTC. It yields the protein CASSQTTGNYGYTF.

The chain carries TRBV28 and TRBJ2-3; TRBD2 might be the D (6 bases). CDR1 is MDHEN and CDR2 is SYDVKM in the germline V gene. CDR3 size: 18 residues. V was pared by 5 bases and J by 2 bases, with 23 bases between. The CDR3 sequence: CASSPGDFTLLFTDTQYF. The CDR3 coding sequence is TGTGCCAGCAGTCCCGGGGACTTCACGCTTCTCTTCACAGATACGCAGTATTTT. Full variable domain (remainder filled in from reference TRBV28 and TRBJ2-3): DVKVTQSSRYLVKRTGEKVFLECVQDMDHENMFWYRQDPGLGLRLIYFSYDVKMKEKGDIPEGYSVSREKKERFSLILESASTNQTSMYLCASSPGDFTLLFTDTQYFGPGTRLTVL.

The CDR3 is CASGLVGGPGQPQHF. CDR3 bases: TGTGCTAGTGGTTTGGTAGGGGGGCCGGGGCAGCCCCAGCATTTT. The chain carries TRBV12-5 and TRBJ1-5, with D possibly being TRBD1 (6 bases). This CDR3 region has 15 residues. Germline values: CDR1 LGHNT, CDR2 FRNRAP. V lost 0 bases and J 7 bases, leaving 13 bases between the germline ends.

V and J are TRBV7-2 and TRBJ1-1; 8 bases agree with TRBD1. Germline trimming cut 11 bases from V and 2 bases from J; bases unmatched to any gene: 7. Germline V CDR1 and CDR2: SGHTA, FQGNSA. The CDR3 is 13 amino acids. CDR3 nucleotide sequence: TGTGCCTCCTTGGGACAGGTTAACACTGAAGCTTTCTTT. It codes for CASLGQVNTEAFF.

The chain is built from TRBV6-1 and TRBJ1-5; 7 bases are a match to TRBD1. J was trimmed by 5 bases and V by 1 base; bases with no gene match: 8. The CDR3 runs 16 residues. CDR1 and CDR2 (germline): MNHNS, SASEGT. CDR3 protein: CASSEGEGARYQPQHF. The CDR3 DNA follows: TGTGCCAGCAGTGAAGGGGAGGGGGCGAGGTATCAGCCCCAGCATTTT.

V usage is TRBV7-2 and J usage is TRBJ1-2; D is unresolved. Germline CDR1 and CDR2: SGHTA and FQGNSA. The V gene lost 5 bases and the J gene lost 8 bases, with 18 bases spanning the gap. The CDR3 length is 14 residues. The DNA of the CDR3 is TGTGCCAGCAGCCCCCAAACCGGTATATGGGGCTACACCTTC. Its translation is CASSPQTGIWGYTF.

The sample holds one count of this clone. V gene TRBV24-1 combines with J gene TRBJ2-1, with D tentatively TRBD1 (7 bases). V was shortened by 3 bases and J by 10 bases, with 18 bases between the two germline ends. The CDR3 sequence is 15 residues long. Germline V CDR1 and CDR2: KGHDR, SFDVKD. CDR3 DNA: TGTGCCACCAGTGATCCCACAAAGGGGGCGGGGGAGCAGTTCTTC. It yields the protein CATSDPTKGAGEQFF.

This clone was counted once. The V and J genes are TRBV19 and TRBJ2-1; TRBD1 matches at 7 bases. The CDR3 has 16 amino acids. V trimming: 4 bases; J trimming: 4 bases; junction bases outside the gene matches: 10. Germline lookup yields CDR1 LNHDA and CDR2 SQIVND (reference sequence). This CDR3 reads CASSTQTGSRYNEQFF. The CDR3 nucleotides are TGTGCCAGTAGTACCCAGACAGGGTCGAGGTACAATGAGCAGTTCTTC.

The chain uses TRBV5-8 and TRBJ1-2; D gene ambiguous. The CDR3 loop spans 15 amino acids. V gave up 0 bases and J gave up 0 bases, with 9 bases separating them. Germline V gene sequence: CDR1 SGHTS, CDR2 YDEGEE. As DNA, the CDR3 is TGTGCCAGCAGCTTGGTCGTGAGAGCTAACTATGGCTACACCTTC. Residues: CASSLVVRANYGYTF.

The chain is built from TRBV18 and TRBJ1-2, with TRBD1 identical over 8 bases. Germline CDR1 reads KGHSH; CDR2 reads LQKENI. This CDR3 is built from 16 residues. V lost 3 bases to trimming and J lost 2 bases; unmatched junction nucleotides: 8. The CDR3 loop reads CASSPGTGVMNYGYTF. The DNA for the CDR3 is TGTGCCAGCTCACCGGGGACAGGCGTGATGAACTATGGCTACACCTTC. Looking up the rest from reference TRBV18 and TRBJ1-2 gives the full variable domain: NAGVMQNPRHLVRRRGQEARLRCSPMKGHSHVYWYRQLPEEGLKFMVYLQKENIIDESGMPKERFSAEFPKEGPSILRIQQVVRGDSAAYFCASSPGTGVMNYGYTFGSGTRLTVV.

In this sample, this clone turned up once. This chain connects TRBV5-1 to TRBJ2-2; tentatively, D is TRBD1 or TRBD2 (9 bases each). Trimming cost V 3 bases and J 4 bases, with 37 bases left between them. Germline V gives CDR1 SGHRS, CDR2 YFSETQ. This CDR3 spans 23 amino acids. DNA for the CDR3: TGCGCCAGCAGCTACTACAGGGGGCGCCCGGGACTAGCAGGGGGGGCGCCCACCGGGGAGCTGTTTTTT. It is translated as CASSYYRGRPGLAGGAPTGELFF.

This chain uses TRBV27 with TRBJ2-6; no clear D gene. Germline V gives CDR1 MNHEY, CDR2 SMNVEV (reference sequence). This CDR3 contains 13 residues. Here the CDR3 reads CARRNSGANVLTF. CDR3 nucleotides: TGTGCTCGACGAAACTCTGGGGCCAACGTCCTGACTTTC.

The V gene is TRBV5-1, the J gene TRBJ2-3; 7 nucleotides match TRBD1. After removal of 4 bases from V and 6 bases from J, the junction contained 8 bases not matched to a gene. The CDR3 consists of 14 residues. Germline-derived CDR1 and CDR2 are SGHRS and YFSETQ. CDR3 sequence: CASSPQTGRDTQYF. The CDR3 nucleotides are TGCGCCAGCAGCCCACAGACAGGGCGGGATACGCAGTATTTT. Combining the CDR3 with reference TRBV5-1 and TRBJ2-3 gives the whole variable domain KAGVTQTPRYLIKTRGQQVTLSCSPISGHRSVSWYQQTPGQGLQFLFEYFSETQRNKGNFPGRFSGRQFSNSRSEMNVSTLELGDSALYLCASSPQTGRDTQYFGPGTRLTVL.

V and J are TRBV10-3 and TRBJ2-1; 10 bases match TRBD1. From germline, CDR1 is ENHRY and CDR2 SYGVKD. The CDR3 has 16 residues. Losses at the gene ends were 0 bases for V and 5 bases for J; bases not matched to a gene: 4. The DNA of the CDR3 is TGTGCCATCAGTGAGTCTACCGGGACAGGGGACAATGAGCAGTTCTTC. It is translated as CAISESTGTGDNEQFF.

The chain joins TRBV6-5 to TRBJ1-1; D is undetermined. The CDR3 contains 13 residues. Germline V gene sequence: CDR1 MNHEY, CDR2 SVGAGI. Trimming pared 1 base from V and 1 base from J, leaving 4 bases between. CDR3 in DNA: TGTGCCAGCAGTTACTTTGGGAACACTGAAGCTTTCTTT. Translating it yields CASSYFGNTEAFF.

The chain recombines TRBV19 with TRBJ1-1; a weak D match, TRBD1 (5 bases). The CDR3 runs 15 residues. In germline, CDR1 is LNHDA, CDR2 SQIVND (reference sequence). V was pared by 0 bases and J by 2 bases, with 10 bases between. CDR3 amino acids: CASSIDHDSNTEAFF. In nucleotides, the CDR3 is TGTGCCAGTAGTATAGATCATGACAGCAACACTGAAGCTTTCTTT.

The chain links TRBV5-4 to TRBJ1-6, with 7 nucleotides matching TRBD1. This CDR3 has 15 amino acids. Germline V CDR1 and CDR2: SGHNT, YYREEE (reference sequence). V gave up 4 bases and J gave up 7 bases; unmatched junction bases: 8. CDR3 sequence (DNA): TGTGCCAGCAGCCATGGGACAGAGAAAAATTCACCCCTCCACTTT. This encodes CASSHGTEKNSPLHF.

The CDR3 loop is CASSSPGLADNEQFF. In nucleotides, the CDR3 is TGTGCCAGCAGCTCTCCGGGACTAGCGGACAATGAGCAGTTCTTC. The rearrangement joins TRBV7-9 to TRBJ2-1, with 11 nucleotides matching TRBD2. The CDR3 extends over 15 amino acids. The V gene's germline CDR1 is SEHNR and CDR2 FQNEAQ (reference sequence). Losses at the gene ends were 4 bases for V and 5 bases for J; bases not matched to a gene: 4. The full variable domain, in which reference TRBV7-9 and TRBJ2-1 provide the parts outside the CDR3, is DTGVSQNPRHKITKRGQNVTFRCDPISEHNRLYWYRQTLGQGPEFLTYFQNEAQLEKSRLLSDRFSAERPKGSFSTLEIQRTEQGDSAMYLCASSSPGLADNEQFFGPGTRLTVL.

Turning to this clone: Additional DNA sequences in this sample encode the identical CDR3. In nucleotides, the CDR3 is TGCGCCAGCAGCTCAGGACAGGGCACAGATACGCAGTATTTT. Its protein is CASSSGQGTDTQYF. The gene calls are TRBV5-1 and TRBJ2-3; 7 bases agree with TRBD1. Germline CDR1 and CDR2: SGHRS and YFSETQ. Trimming cost V 3 bases and J 1 base; bases outside gene matches: 2. CDR3 length: 14 residues.

J is TRBJ2-7 and V is TRBV5-1, with 12 bases identical to TRBD1. Germline loops: CDR1 SGHRS, CDR2 YFSETQ. The CDR3 loop spans 16 amino acids. The trim removed 0 bases at V and 10 bases at J, leaving 11 bases unmatched. The CDR3 bases are TGCGCCAGCAGCTTGGCCACCCCGGGACAGGGGGCGTTTCAGTACTTC. Encoded protein: CASSLATPGQGAFQYF.

Comment on this clone: This CDR3 is also generated by other DNA sequences in the sample. The rearrangement joins TRBV27 to TRBJ2-6; a possible D gene is TRBD2 (6 bases). The CDR3 totals 15 residues. Germline CDR1 MNHEY, CDR2 SMNVEV (reference sequence). Trimming left V 5 bases short and J 0 bases short, with 8 bases between. The CDR3, as DNA: TGTGCCAGCAGTCCCGGGGGCTCTGGGGCCAACGTCCTGACTTTC. Residues: CASSPGGSGANVLTF.

The V gene is TRBV5-1, the J gene TRBJ1-2; 10 bases align to TRBD1. The trim removed 7 bases at V and 7 bases at J, leaving 4 bases unmatched. The CDR3 consists of 12 residues. Germline V lookup: CDR1 SGHRS, CDR2 YFSETQ. The CDR3 DNA reads as TGCGCCAGCTCTGACAGGGGGCTTGGCTACACCTTC. Protein product: CASSDRGLGYTF.